This T cell receptor beta chain was sequenced in a study of beta chain features in type 1 diabetes. Study-level findings and limits: Junctions at VDJ sites from type 1 diabetes patients had fewer insertions and more deletions. Compared with healthy donors, patients appeared to share more similar naive, central memory and regulatory TCRB repertoires.

Trimming left V 4 bases short and J 3 bases short, with 17 bases between. This CDR3 is 16 amino acids long. Germline V gene lookup returns CDR1 SGDLS and CDR2 YYNGEE. With respect to this clone: Its specificity is unknown.

Purity (above 98%) was reached by all sorted populations. As every portion of the isolated RNA was reverse transcribed, the sequencing read expressed TCRB transcripts. Profiled with immunoSEQ multiplex PCR; TCRdb holds only in-frame clones, not every one. Among fewer than 500,000 clones listed, 14% were seen once. The rearrangement links TRBV9 to TRBJ2-1, with TRBD1 as a possible D gene (6 bases). The TCR originated in a man aged 25-40 years in good health. Sequencing used naive CD4+ T cells from blood. The CDR3, as DNA: TGTGCCAGCAGCCCACAGGGATCGTATTTCTACAATGAGCAGTTCTTC. This codes for CASSPQGSYFYNEQFF.